This T cell receptor beta chain came from a study of regulatory T cells in long-lasting Graves disease. Time point defined: newly diagnosed GD, antithyroid drugs for less than 3 months. The authors made the TCR library using RNA they extracted from PBMCs. Patients were enrolled at an endocrinology department in Xi'an, China. In germline, CDR1 is KGHSH, CDR2 LQKENI. The CDR3 totals 13 residues. V was trimmed by 8 bases and J by 5 bases, leaving 13 bases between them. Arm-PCR of CDR3 regions and iRepertoire HTBI primers were the basis on which TCR beta libraries were built. MiXCR was run by TCRdb on the multiplex PCR reads, yielding one entry per CDR3 protein. The sample records a few hundred thousand distinct CDR3 sequences, around 17% being singletons. This clonotype was picked up many times. Its cognate antigen is unknown. Study conclusions and caveats: Persistent disease was characterized by preferential usage of TRBV28, TRBJ1-2 and TRBJ2-5. Newly diagnosed patients shared 950 to 1,000 public clonotypes; persistent patients shared approximately 2,900.

These records were also assigned to another study, of T cells in Graves' hyperthyroidism and ophthalmopathy. That investigation notes: RT-PCR in the first round (using the HTBI primer set) targeted the TCR CDR3.

The input for sequencing was peripheral blood mononuclear cells (PBMCs), taken at new diagnosis, from a patient treated with antithyroid drugs. This TCR derives from a woman aged 18-30 years with Graves disease. This sequence joins TRBV18 and TRBJ1-5; D gene ambiguous. The DNA for the CDR3 is TGTGCCAGCAGTCCCTCGCTGGATCAGCCCCAGCATTTT. Amino acid sequence: CASSPSLDQPQHF. Supplemented by reference TRBV18 and TRBJ1-5, the full variable domain reads NAGVMQNPRHLVRRRGQEARLRCSPMKGHSHVYWYRQLPEEGLKFMVYLQKENIIDESGMPKERFSAEFPKEGPSILRIQQVVRGDSAAYFCASSPSLDQPQHFGDGTRLSIL.